What follows are 7 T cell receptor beta chains derived from one specimen sequenced in a study of shared clonotypes between healthy human individuals. Libraries were prepared by immunoSEQ multiplex PCR; TCRdb keeps only in-frame clonotypes and omits some of them. The sample has about 2 million clones; around 95% are singletons. The specimen sequenced was naive CD4+ T cells sorted from blood. Subset specified: CD45RA+ positively selected. The receptors stem from a man younger than 30 in good health.

V and J are TRBV30 and TRBJ1-2, with D uncertain. V lost 2 bases and J lost 4, with 11 bases in between. Germline assignment: CDR1 GTSNPN and CDR2 SVGIG (reference sequence). This CDR3 has 13 amino acids. The CDR3, as DNA: TGTGCCTGGAGTACGGGGTTTAGCTATGGCTACACCTTC. Its translation is CAWSTGFSYGYTF.

This chain links TRBV19 with TRBJ1-3; 8 nucleotides align to TRBD1. Trimming took 3 bases from V and 4 from J; bases not matched to a gene: 5. This CDR3 is built from 15 residues. Germline V gene lookup returns CDR1 LNHDA and CDR2 SQIVND (reference sequence). The CDR3 region has the DNA TGTGCCAGTAGTATCCAGGGGGCGCTCGGAAACACCATATATTTT. Its translation: CASSIQGALGNTIYF.

V gene TRBV7-2 combines with J gene TRBJ2-3; tentatively, D is TRBD1 or TRBD2 (5 bases each). V dropped 1 base and J dropped 6 bases, with 11 bases sitting between them. The CDR3 totals 14 residues. Germline loops: CDR1 SGHTA, CDR2 FQGNSA. DNA of the CDR3: TGTGCCAGCAGCTTAGATGGCTGGGGGGATACGCAGTATTTT. Translated, it gives CASSLDGWGDTQYF.

Worth noting for this clone: Different DNA sequences within this sample yield the same CDR3. J is TRBJ2-7 and V is TRBV5-4; 9 bases agree with TRBD1. The CDR3 covers 15 residues. The ends lost 3 bases at V and 4 bases at J; junction bases unmatched: 8. CDR1 and CDR2 from the germline V gene are SGHNT and YYREEE (reference sequence). The CDR3 DNA reads as TGTGCCAGCAGCTCCACCGGGACAGGGAGTTACGAGCAGTACTTC. This translates into CASSSTGTGSYEQYF.

This rearrangement joins TRBV6-1 to TRBJ2-4; D perhaps matches TRBD1 (6 bases). From germline, CDR1 is MNHNS and CDR2 SASEGT. Trimming left V 0 bases short and J 1 base short, with 25 bases between. The length of the CDR3 is 21 residues. The CDR3 protein is CASSEAYRVLPRLGAKNIQYF. In DNA form, the CDR3 reads TGTGCCAGCAGTGAAGCTTACAGGGTCTTGCCCCGCCTCGGGGCCAAAAACATTCAGTACTTC.

The J gene is TRBJ2-4, the V gene TRBV30; D unclear. Trimming pared 2 bases from V and 6 bases from J, leaving 14 bases between. The CDR3 runs 14 residues. Germline CDR1 GTSNPN, CDR2 SVGIG (reference sequence). CDR3 sequence reads: CAWSPQKVGNIQYF. The CDR3 nucleotides read TGTGCCTGGAGTCCCCAAAAGGTTGGAAACATTCAGTACTTC.

The chain combines TRBV6-5 with TRBJ1-1; TRBD1 is a possible D gene (5 bases). Trimming removed 6 bases from V and 3 bases from J, with 17 bases in between. The CDR3 sequence is 15 residues long. The germline V gene has CDR1 MNHEY and CDR2 SVGAGI. CDR3 in amino acids: CASSRGPTGDTEAFF. CDR3 sequence (DNA): TGTGCCAGCAGCCGGGGCCCCACGGGGGACACTGAAGCTTTCTTT.